This section outlines one T cell receptor (beta chain) sequence together with its context. Antigen specificity is unknown. This entry belongs to a study of T cell responses to AZD1222 COVID-19 vaccine. General observations from the study: Regions 160-218 and 743-854 dominated among vaccine-associated CD4 TCRs spanning spike.

V was cut by 1 base and J by 8 bases, with 11 bases left in between. Germline CDR1 is LGHDT and CDR2 is YNNKEL (reference sequence). The CDR3 is 14 amino acids. Assay: immunoSEQ multiplex PCR; the TCRdb copy retains only in-frame clones and omits some. The repertoire holds fewer than 90,000 clones, with about 86% as singletons. Source: peripheral blood, taken 28 days after the second AZD1222 dose. This chain links TRBV3-1 (or the pseudogene TRBV3-2) with TRBJ1-4; maybe TRBD1 (6 bases). This receptor was taken from an adult who received the AZD1222 COVID-19 vaccine. CDR3 loop: CASSQAGAGEKLFF. CDR3 bases: TGTGCCAGCAGCCAAGCAGGGGCGGGCGAAAAACTGTTTTTT.